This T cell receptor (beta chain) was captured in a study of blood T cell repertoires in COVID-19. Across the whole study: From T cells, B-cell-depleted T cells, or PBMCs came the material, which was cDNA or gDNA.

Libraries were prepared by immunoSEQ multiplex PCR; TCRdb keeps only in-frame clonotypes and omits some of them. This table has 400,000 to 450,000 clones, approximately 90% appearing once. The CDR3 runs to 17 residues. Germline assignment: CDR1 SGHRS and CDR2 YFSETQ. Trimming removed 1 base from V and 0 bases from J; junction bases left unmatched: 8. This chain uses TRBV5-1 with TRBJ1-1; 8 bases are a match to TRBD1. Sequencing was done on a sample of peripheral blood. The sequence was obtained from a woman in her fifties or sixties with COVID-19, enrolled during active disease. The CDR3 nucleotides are TGCGCCAGCAGCTTGCAGGGGGCGCTGCACATGAACACTGAAGCTTTCTTT. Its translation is CASSLQGALHMNTEAFF. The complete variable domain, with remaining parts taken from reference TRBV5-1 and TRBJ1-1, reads KAGVTQTPRYLIKTRGQQVTLSCSPISGHRSVSWYQQTPGQGLQFLFEYFSETQRNKGNFPGRFSGRQFSNSRSEMNVSTLELGDSALYLCASSLQGALHMNTEAFFGQGTRLTVV.